What follows are 9 T cell receptor beta chains derived from one specimen sequenced in a study of blood T cell repertoires in COVID-19. Using immunoSEQ multiplex PCR, the repertoire was profiled, and TCRdb retains in-frame clones only, with some absent. Among about 53,000 clones listed, 85% to 90% were seen once. The sequenced sample consisted of peripheral blood. Receptors were obtained from a man aged 45 to 65 with acute or convalescent COVID-19.

By proportion, this clone is large. This specimen includes other DNA sequences encoding the same CDR3. The CDR3 region has the DNA TGTGCCAGCAGTCGGACAGGTTCCAGCTACGAGCAGTACTTC. It is translated as CASSRTGSSYEQYF. The rearrangement joins TRBV7-9 to TRBJ2-7, with 7 positions matching TRBD1. J lost 3 bases, V lost 6 bases, and 8 bases had no gene match. The CDR3 has 14 residues. The germline V gene has CDR1 SEHNR and CDR2 FQNEAQ (reference sequence). The entire variable domain, with the rest obtained from reference TRBV7-9 and TRBJ2-7, is as follows: DTGVSQNPRHKITKRGQNVTFRCDPISEHNRLYWYRQTLGQGPEFLTYFQNEAQLEKSRLLSDRFSAERPKGSFSTLEIQRTEQGDSAMYLCASSRTGSSYEQYFGPGTRLTVT.

V usage is TRBV24-1 and J usage is TRBJ1-4; 7 bases fit TRBD1. Germline CDR1 KGHDR, CDR2 SFDVKD. CDR3 length: 15 residues. The V gene end was trimmed by 3 bases and the J gene end by 9 bases; junction bases not matched to a gene: 9. DNA for the CDR3: TGTGCCACCAGTGATACCCGAACAGGGGCGAAAAAACTGTTTTTT. Translating gives CATSDTRTGAKKLFF.

The CDR3 loop reads CASSVKRDTYEQYF. The CDR3 DNA is TGTGCCAGCAGTGTGAAACGGGACACATACGAGCAGTACTTC. The chain uses TRBV2 and TRBJ2-7; weak D call: TRBD1 (6 bases). In germline, CDR1 is SNHLY, CDR2 FYNNEI. The CDR3 runs to 14 residues. V was clipped by 4 bases and J by 4 bases, with 14 bases between them. Full variable domain (rest looked up from reference TRBV2 and TRBJ2-7): EPEVTQTPSHQVTQMGQEVILRCVPISNHLYFYWYRQILGQKVEFLVSFYNNEISEKSEIFDDQFSVERPDGSNFTLKIRSTKLEDSAMYFCASSVKRDTYEQYFGPGTRLTVT.

The V call is TRBV10-1, the J call TRBJ1-2; 7 bases line up with TRBD1. J gave up 8 bases and V 5 bases, and 17 bases lay outside the gene matches. The CDR3 consists of 16 residues. Looked up from germline, CDR1 is WNHNN and CDR2 is SYGVQD (reference sequence). For the CDR3, the DNA is TGCGCCAGCAGTACCCTAGCGCGACAGGGTTCTTTGGGCTACACCTTC. It specifies CASSTLARQGSLGYTF.

In its sample, this clone was seen once. Other DNA sequences from this sample encode an identical CDR3 as well. The chain has TRBV10-3 and TRBJ2-3; 8 bases align to TRBD2. J gave up 4 bases and V 7 bases, and 13 bases lay outside the gene matches. This CDR3 region has 16 residues. CDR1 is ENHRY, CDR2 SYGVKD, per germline. CDR3 in DNA: TGTGCCATCACCGAGGGGGGGCGGCGGGGGGCAGATACGCAGTATTTT. Translation gives CAITEGGRRGADTQYF.

Notes on this clone: At one end the junction does not follow the germline gene, possibly because of a read error. The chain uses TRBV24-1 and TRBJ1-5; no definite D call. Looked up from germline, CDR1 is KGHDR and CDR2 is SFDVKD. The CDR3 is 12 residues long. The CDR3 DNA sequence: TGTGCCACCAGTTTGAGCAACCAGCCCCAGCATTTT. This encodes CATSLSNQPQHF.

The rearrangement links TRBV19 to TRBJ1-2; D is unresolved. This CDR3 has 12 residues. Looked up from germline, CDR1 is LNHDA and CDR2 is SQIVND (reference sequence). V was shortened by 4 bases and J by 2 bases, with 5 bases between the two germline ends. CDR3 sequence (DNA): TGTGCCAGTAGTAGGAGCAACTATGGCTACACCTTC. Protein product: CASSRSNYGYTF.

The chain couples TRBV11-2 to TRBJ1-4, with TRBD1 matching 9 bases. V trimming: 5 bases; J trimming: 5 bases; junction bases outside the gene matches: 3. Germline V CDR1 and CDR2: SGHAT, FQNNGV. The CDR3 runs to 14 residues. The CDR3 DNA follows: TGTGCCAGCAGCCGGACAGGGGCGAATGAAAAACTGTTTTTT. The encoded protein is CASSRTGANEKLFF.

The genes are TRBV5-1 and TRBJ2-7, with a possible D match to TRBD1 (6 bases). CDR3 size: 14 residues. The V end was cut by 1 base, the J end by 1 base, with 9 bases between. Looked up from germline, CDR1 is SGHRS and CDR2 is YFSETQ. The CDR3 reads CASSLRGGSYEQYF. CDR3 sequence (DNA): TGCGCCAGCAGCTTGAGAGGGGGATCCTACGAGCAGTACTTC.